This T cell receptor (beta chain) was obtained from a study of T cells in Graves' hyperthyroidism and ophthalmopathy. RNA transcripts yielded amplified TCR beta CDR3 regions. HTBI primers were employed in a first-round RT-PCR of the TCR CDR3. TCRdb ran MiXCR on the multiplex PCR reads and lists one entry per CDR3 protein. The profile covers roughly 800,000 distinct CDR3 sequences, with more than 30% appearing a single time and approximately 8.7% taken by the ten largest. Germline values: CDR1 MNHEY, CDR2 SVGAGI. The CDR3 runs 16 residues. V lost 0 bases and J lost 0, with 11 bases in between. Diagnosis rested on symptoms, serum thyroxine and TRAb, thyroid ultrasound, and orbital computed tomography.

The sequenced sample was blood. The receptor was derived from a man aged 18 to 29 with Graves' hyperthyroidism. This chain uses TRBV6-5 with TRBJ1-1; D gene uncertain. The CDR3 here is CASSYSATRMNTEAFF. Here the CDR3 DNA reads TGTGCCAGCAGTTACTCTGCCACCCGTATGAACACTGAAGCTTTCTTT.